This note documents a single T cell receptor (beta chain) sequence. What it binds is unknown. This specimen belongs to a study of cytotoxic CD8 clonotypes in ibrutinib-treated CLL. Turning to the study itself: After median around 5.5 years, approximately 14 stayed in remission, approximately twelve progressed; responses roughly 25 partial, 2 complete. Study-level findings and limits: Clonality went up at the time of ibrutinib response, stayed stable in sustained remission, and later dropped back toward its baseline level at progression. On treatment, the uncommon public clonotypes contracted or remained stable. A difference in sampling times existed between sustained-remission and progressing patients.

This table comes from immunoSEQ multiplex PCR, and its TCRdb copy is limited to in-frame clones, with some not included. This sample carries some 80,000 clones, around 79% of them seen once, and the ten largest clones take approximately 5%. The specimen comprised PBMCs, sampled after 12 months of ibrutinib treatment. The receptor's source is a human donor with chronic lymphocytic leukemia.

The CDR3 loop reads CARSPRPGQAANEKLFF. DNA for the CDR3: TGTGCCAGAAGCCCACGACCTGGGCAGGCGGCTAATGAAAAACTGTTTTTT. The chain joins TRBV5-3 to TRBJ1-4; D ambiguous. Being an ORF, TRBV5-3 has a function that is uncertain. The CDR3 runs 17 residues. The germline V and J ends were trimmed by 4 bases and 3 bases, with 19 bases remaining between them.